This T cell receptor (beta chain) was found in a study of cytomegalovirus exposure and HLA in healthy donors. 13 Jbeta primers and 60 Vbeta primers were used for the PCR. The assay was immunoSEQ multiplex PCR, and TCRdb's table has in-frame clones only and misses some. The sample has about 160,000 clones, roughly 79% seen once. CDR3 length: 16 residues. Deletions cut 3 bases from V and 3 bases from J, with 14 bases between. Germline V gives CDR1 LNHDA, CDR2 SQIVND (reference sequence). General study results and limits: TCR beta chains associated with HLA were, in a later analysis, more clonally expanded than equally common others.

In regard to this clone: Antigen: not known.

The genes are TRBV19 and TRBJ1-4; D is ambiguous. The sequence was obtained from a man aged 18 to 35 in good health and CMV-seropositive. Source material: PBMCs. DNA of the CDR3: TGTGCCAGTAGTATCTCAGGTTGGGAGGCTAATGAAAAACTGTTTTTT. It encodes CASSISGWEANEKLFF.